The T cell receptor beta chain described here comes from a study of OX40 agonist ivuxolimab in advanced cancers. At the level of the study: Ivuxolimab was delivered to patients intravenously every 2 weeks at doses spanning 0.01 to 10 mg/kg. Aged roughly 23 to 80 with a mean of roughly 65 years, they were about 78% male.

As to this clone: Its specificity is not known.

This CDR3 is built from 13 residues. Deletions cut 6 bases from V and 0 bases from J, with 8 bases between. Germline CDR1 is MNHEY and CDR2 is SVGAGI. Profiled with immunoSEQ multiplex PCR; TCRdb holds only in-frame clones, not every one. The sample consists of some 60,000 clones, around 80% of them appearing once. Whole-study results and caveats: Among the lowest peripheral clonal expansion occurred in 0.1-3.0 mg/kg partial responders. Researchers report that CD8+ T cells had, on average, more expanded clones than CD4+.

The clonotype was recovered from an adult with an advanced solid tumor such as melanoma, head and neck, liver or kidney cancer. The source material was CD4+ or CD8+ T cells sorted from blood, sampled in a trial of the OX40 agonist ivuxolimab. The genes are TRBV6-5 and TRBJ1-1; D may be TRBD1 (5 bases). The CDR3, as DNA: TGTGCCAGCAGGGGGCATTTGAACACTGAAGCTTTCTTT. Translated: CASRGHLNTEAFF.